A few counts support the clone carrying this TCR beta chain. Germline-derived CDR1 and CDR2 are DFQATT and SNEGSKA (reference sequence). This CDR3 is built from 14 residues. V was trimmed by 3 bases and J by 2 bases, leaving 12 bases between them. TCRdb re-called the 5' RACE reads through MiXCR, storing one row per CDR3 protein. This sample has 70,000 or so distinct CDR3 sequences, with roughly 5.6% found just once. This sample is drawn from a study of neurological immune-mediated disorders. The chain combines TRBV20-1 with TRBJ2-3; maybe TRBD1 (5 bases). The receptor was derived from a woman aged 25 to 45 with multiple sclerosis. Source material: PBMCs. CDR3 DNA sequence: TGCAGTGCTAGGAGGCAGGGCCCCACAGATACGCAGTATTTT. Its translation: CSARRQGPTDTQYF.